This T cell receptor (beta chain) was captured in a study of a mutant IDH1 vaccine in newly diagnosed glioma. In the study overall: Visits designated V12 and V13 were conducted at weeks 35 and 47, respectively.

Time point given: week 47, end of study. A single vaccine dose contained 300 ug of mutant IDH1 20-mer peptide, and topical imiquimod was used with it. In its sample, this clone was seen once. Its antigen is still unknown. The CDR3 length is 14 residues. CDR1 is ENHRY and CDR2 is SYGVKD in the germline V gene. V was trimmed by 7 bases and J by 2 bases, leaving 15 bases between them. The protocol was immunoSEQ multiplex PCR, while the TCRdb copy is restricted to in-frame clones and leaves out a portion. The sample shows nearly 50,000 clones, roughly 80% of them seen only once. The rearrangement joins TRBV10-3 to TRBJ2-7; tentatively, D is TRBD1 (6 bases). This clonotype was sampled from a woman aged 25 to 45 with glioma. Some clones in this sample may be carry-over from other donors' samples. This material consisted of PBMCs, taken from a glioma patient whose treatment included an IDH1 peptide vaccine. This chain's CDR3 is CAITGGAGAYEQYF. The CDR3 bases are TGTGCCATCACAGGTGGGGCAGGGGCCTACGAGCAGTACTTC.